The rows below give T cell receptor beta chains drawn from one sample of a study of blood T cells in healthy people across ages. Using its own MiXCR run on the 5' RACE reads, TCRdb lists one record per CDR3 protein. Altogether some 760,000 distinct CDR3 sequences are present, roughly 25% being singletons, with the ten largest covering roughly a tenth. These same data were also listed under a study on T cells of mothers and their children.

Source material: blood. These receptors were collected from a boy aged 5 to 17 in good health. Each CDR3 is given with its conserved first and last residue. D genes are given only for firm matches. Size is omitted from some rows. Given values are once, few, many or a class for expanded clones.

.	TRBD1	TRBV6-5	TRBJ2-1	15	CASSYDRAPYNEQFF	TGTGCCAGCAGCTACGACAGGGCACCCTACAATGAGCAGTTCTTC
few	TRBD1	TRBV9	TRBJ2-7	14	CASSVDTGGYEQYF	TGTGCCAGCAGCGTAGATACAGGGGGCTACGAGCAGTACTTC
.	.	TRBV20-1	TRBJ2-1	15	CSASFGTRSYNEQFF	TGCAGTGCTAGTTTCGGCACCCGCTCCTACAATGAGCAGTTCTTC
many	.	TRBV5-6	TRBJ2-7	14	CASSLAGKAYEQYF	TGTGCCAGCAGCTTGGCCGGGAAGGCCTACGAGCAGTACTTC
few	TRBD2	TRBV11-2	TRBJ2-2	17	CASSLAKRGGWHGELFF	TGTGCCAGCAGCCTTGCTAAGCGGGGGGGATGGCACGGGGAGCTGTTTTTT
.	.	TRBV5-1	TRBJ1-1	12	CASSMRNTEAFF	TGCGCCAGCAGCATGCGGAACACTGAAGCTTTCTTT
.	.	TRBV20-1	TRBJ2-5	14	CSARPGLADETQYF	TGCAGTGCTAGACCGGGACTGGCAGACGAGACCCAGTACTTC
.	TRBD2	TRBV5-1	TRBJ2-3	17	CASSLFGTSGTTDTQYF	TGCGCCAGCAGCTTATTCGGGACTAGCGGGACCACAGATACGCAGTATTTT
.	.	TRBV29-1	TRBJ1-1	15	CSVPAGEWRDTEAFF	TGCAGCGTGCCCGCAGGGGAATGGCGAGACACTGAAGCTTTCTTT
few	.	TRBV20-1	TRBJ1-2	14	CSVSAASKGAGYTF	TGCAGTGTTAGCGCTGCCAGTAAGGGAGCCGGCTACACCTTC
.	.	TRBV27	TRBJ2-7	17	CASSLSPRRRDAYEQYF	TGTGCCAGCAGTCTATCGCCCCGGCGGCGGGACGCCTACGAGCAGTACTTC
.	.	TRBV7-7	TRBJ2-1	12	CASSPATGEQFF	TGTGCTAGCAGCCCGGCGACGGGTGAGCAGTTCTTC
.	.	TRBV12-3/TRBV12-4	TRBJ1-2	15	CASSLEFTGYYGYTF	TGTGCCAGCAGTTTAGAGTTCACTGGATATTATGGCTACACCTTC
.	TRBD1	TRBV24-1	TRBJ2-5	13	CATRKGAYETQYF	TGTGCCACCAGGAAGGGGGCTTATGAGACCCAGTACTTC
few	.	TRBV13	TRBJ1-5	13	CASSSYSNQPQHF	TGTGCCAGCAGCAGTTATAGCAATCAGCCCCAGCATTTT
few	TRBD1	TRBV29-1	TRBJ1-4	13	CSVGRDRDEKLFF	TGCAGCGTAGGCCGGGACAGGGACGAAAAACTGTTTTTT
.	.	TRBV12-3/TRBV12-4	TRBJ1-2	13	CASSSDRFYGYTF	TGTGCCAGCAGTTCGGACAGATTCTATGGCTACACCTTC
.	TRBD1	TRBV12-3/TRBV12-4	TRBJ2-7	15	CASSYGDRGVHEQYF	TGTGCCAGCAGTTATGGGGACAGGGGGGTTCACGAGCAGTACTTC
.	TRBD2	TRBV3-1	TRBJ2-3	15	CASSPTSGSPNTQYF	TGTGCCAGCAGCCCGACTAGCGGGAGTCCAAATACGCAGTATTTT
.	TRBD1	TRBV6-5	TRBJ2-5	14	CASKGQGDGETQYF	TGTGCCAGCAAAGGACAGGGAGACGGAGAGACCCAGTACTTC
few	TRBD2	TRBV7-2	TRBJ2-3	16	CASSLVARGRADTQYF	TGTGCCAGCAGCTTAGTCGCCCGGGGGAGGGCAGATACGCAATATTTT
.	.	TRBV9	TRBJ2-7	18	CASSVEGSGTSTTYEQYF	TGTGCCAGCAGCGTAGAAGGATCGGGTACTTCAACGACCTACGAGCAGTACTTC
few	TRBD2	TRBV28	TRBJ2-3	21	CASSLSSTSGRASSFPDTQYF	TGTGCCAGCAGTTTATCCTCGACTAGCGGGAGGGCCTCGTCCTTTCCAGATACGCAGTATTTT
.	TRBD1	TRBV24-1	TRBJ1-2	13	CATSARQGYGYTF	TGTGCCACCAGTGCTCGACAGGGATATGGCTACACCTTC
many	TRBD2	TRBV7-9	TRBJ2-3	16	CASSLSALAGTDTQYF	TGTGCCAGCAGCTTATCAGCCCTAGCGGGGACAGATACGCAGTATTTT
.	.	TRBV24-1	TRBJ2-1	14	CATSDPSSYNEQFF	TGTGCCACCAGTGATCCGAGCTCCTACAATGAGCAGTTCTTC
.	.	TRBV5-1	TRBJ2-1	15	CASSRNGDSYNEQFF	TGCGCCAGCAGCCGAAACGGAGACTCCTACAATGAGCAGTTCTTC
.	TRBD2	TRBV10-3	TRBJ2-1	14	CAAAPSAGGNEQFF	TGTGCCGCCGCGCCGTCGGCGGGAGGGAATGAGCAGTTCTTC
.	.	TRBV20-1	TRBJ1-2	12	CSASTQTYGYTF	TGCAGTGCTAGTACCCAAACCTATGGCTACACCTTC
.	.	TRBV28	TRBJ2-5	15	CASSSIGTAGVTQYF	TGTGCCAGCAGTTCTATCGGGACCGCAGGGGTGACCCAGTACTTC
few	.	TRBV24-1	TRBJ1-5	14	CATSDLEGYQPQHF	TGTGCCACCAGTGATTTGGAGGGGTATCAGCCCCAGCATTTT
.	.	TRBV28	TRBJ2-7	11	CASSSFDEQYF	TGTGCCAGCAGTTCCTTCGACGAGCAGTACTTC
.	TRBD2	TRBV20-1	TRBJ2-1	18	CSARGRAGGANSYNEHFF	TGCAGTGCTAGAGGTCGAGCGGGGGGAGCCAACTCCTACAATGAGCACTTCTTC
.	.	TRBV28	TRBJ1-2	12	CASTLPDGDVTF	TGTGCCAGCACCCTCCCGGACGGCGACGTCACCTTC
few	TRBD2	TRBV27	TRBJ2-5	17	CASSLLAGGIGGETQYF	TGTGCCAGCAGTTTGTTGGCGGGGGGCATAGGTGGAGAGACCCAGTACTTC
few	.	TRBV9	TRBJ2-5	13	CASSVGQGQTQYF	TGTGCCAGCAGCGTCGGGCAGGGACAGACCCAGTACTTC
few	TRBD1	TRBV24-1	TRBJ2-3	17	CATSDFGTEPSTDTQYF	TGTGCCACCAGTGACTTCGGGACAGAACCTAGCACAGATACGCAGTATTTT
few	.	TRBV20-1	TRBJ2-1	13	CSAWGGPDNEQFF	TGCAGTGCTTGGGGGGGCCCGGACAATGAGCAGTTCTTC
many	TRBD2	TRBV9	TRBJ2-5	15	CASSAGLAVQETQYF	TGTGCCAGCAGTGCGGGACTAGCGGTACAAGAGACCCAGTACTTC
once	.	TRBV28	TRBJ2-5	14	CASSVPGSQETQYF	TGTGCCAGCAGTGTACCCGGGAGCCAAGAGACCCAGTACTTC
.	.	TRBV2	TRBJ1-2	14	CASSEGRGYYGYTF	TGTGCCAGCAGTGAGGGCAGGGGCTACTATGGCTACACCTTC
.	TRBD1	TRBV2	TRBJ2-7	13	CASVPGQGYEQYF	TGTGCCAGCGTCCCGGGACAGGGTTACGAGCAGTACTTC
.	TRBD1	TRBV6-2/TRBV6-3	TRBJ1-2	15	CASSPRTGGTDGYTF	TGTGCCAGCAGTCCAAGGACAGGGGGCACGGATGGCTACACCTTC
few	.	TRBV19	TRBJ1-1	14	CASSIERMNTEAFF	TGTGCCAGTAGTATCGAACGGATGAACACTGAAGCTTTCTTT
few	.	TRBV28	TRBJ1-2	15	CASSLRDRLQYGYTF	TGTGCCAGCAGTTTGCGGGATAGGTTACAGTATGGCTACACCTTC
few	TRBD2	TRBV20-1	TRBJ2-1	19	CSARDHPFGMIAGGDEQFF	TGCAGTGCTAGAGATCATCCTTTCGGGATGATAGCGGGTGGGGATGAGCAGTTCTTC
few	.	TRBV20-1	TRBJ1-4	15	CSASEPGPTVEKLFF	TGCAGTGCTAGTGAACCGGGACCCACGGTTGAAAAACTGTTTTTT
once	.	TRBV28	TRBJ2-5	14	CACSSGTYQETQYF	TGTGCCTGCAGCTCAGGGACATACCAAGAGACCCAGTACTTC
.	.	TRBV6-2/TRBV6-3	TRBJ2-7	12	CACRTSIKEQYF	TGTGCCTGCAGAACCTCCATAAAGGAGCAGTACTTC
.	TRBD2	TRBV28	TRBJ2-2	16	CASSFGLAGVPGELFF	TGTGCCAGCAGTTTCGGACTAGCGGGAGTCCCCGGGGAGCTGTTTTTT
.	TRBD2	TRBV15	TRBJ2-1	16	CATVHGLAGDYNEQFF	TGTGCCACTGTTCACGGACTAGCGGGTGACTACAATGAGCAGTTCTTC
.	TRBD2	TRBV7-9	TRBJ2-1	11	CVSSWEGEQFF	TGTGTCAGCAGCTGGGAGGGAGAGCAGTTCTTC
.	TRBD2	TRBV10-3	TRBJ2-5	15	CAISTSGRVLETQYF	TGTGCCATCAGTACTAGCGGGAGGGTGTTGGAGACCCAGTACTTC